This T cell receptor (beta chain) came from a study of T-cell reconstitution after alpha-beta-depleted transplantation in children (dated by TCRdb to the mid-2010s). Background for the entire study: The study quantitatively tracked T-cell immune reconstitution after TCRalphabeta/CD19-depleted allogeneic hematopoietic cell transplantation in children using TCR repertoire profiling.

General findings and caveats noted by the study authors: The frequencies of hyperexpanded clones fell over the following months, and after one year, T-cell counts and TCRbeta diversity were mostly attributed to newly produced T cells. About two months after transplant, the apparently early recovery of alphabetaT-cell counts reportedly depended on just several hundred clones that had expanded rapidly and came from non-depleted graft cells. In some patients, the high TCRbeta diversity seen at day 60 was put down to recipient T cells and intrathymic progenitors that had survived conditioning.

V lost 3 bases and J lost 7 bases, and the count of bases not matched to a germline gene is 9. The CDR3 totals 15 residues, both ends included. Of the read, only the CDR3 DNA is kept; its 45 bases are in frame from base 1. A remark on this clonotype: Its antigen remains unidentified. This could be a read error, since a much larger clone is one nucleotide away. The CDR3 does not end in the conserved phenylalanine or tryptophan, so this is likely a read error.

Library preparation was by PCR. The data were produced on an Illumina HiSeq 2500. Molecular barcoding was employed in the preparation of TCR libraries, with unique molecular identifiers being used to normalize TCRbeta repertoire quantification. Through fastp at Q25 and MiXCR, TCRdb rebuilt clones from the public reads, retaining in-frame beta chains. Duplicate CDR3 protein sequences are folded into a single record with the most common DNA and genes. This sample lists hundreds of thousands of distinct CDR3 sequences; 10% were detected once. The ten largest clones take up approximately 7.6% of the sample. The sample's treatment or condition label is to be understood as: allogeneic hematopoietic cell transplantation with graft depleted of TCRalphabeta T cells and CD19 B cells. The transplant recipients were children given TCRalphabeta/CD19-depleted allogeneic hematopoietic cell grafts.

This sequence originates from a boy under two years old with acute myeloid leukemia, due to receive a stem cell transplant. The chain is made from TRBV7-1 and TRBJ2-1; TRBD2 matches 7 bases in the middle. TRBV7-1 is reported as an ORF; its role is uncertain. The material was PBMCs, obtained before TCRalphabeta/CD19-depleted stem cell transplant. The CDR3 here reads CASSSGGGFGNEQFV. DNA sequence: TGTGCCAGCAGCTCCGGCGGGGGTTTTGGGAATGAGCAGTTCGTC.